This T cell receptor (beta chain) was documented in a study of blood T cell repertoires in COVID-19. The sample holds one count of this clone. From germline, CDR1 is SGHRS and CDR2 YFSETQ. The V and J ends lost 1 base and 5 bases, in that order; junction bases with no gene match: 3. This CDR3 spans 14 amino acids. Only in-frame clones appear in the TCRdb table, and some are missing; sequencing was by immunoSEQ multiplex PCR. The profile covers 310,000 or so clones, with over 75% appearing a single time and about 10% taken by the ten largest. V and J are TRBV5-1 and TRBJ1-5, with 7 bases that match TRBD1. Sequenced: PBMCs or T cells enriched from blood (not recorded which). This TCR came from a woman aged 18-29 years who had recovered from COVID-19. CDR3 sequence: CASSLTGVDQPQHF. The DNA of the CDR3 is TGCGCCAGCAGCTTGACAGGGGTTGATCAGCCCCAGCATTTT.